One TCR beta chain is described in this entry. As yet, its antigen is unknown. The donors were part of the approximately 120-subject validation cohort, which stood apart from the approximately 630-subject first cohort. Method: immunoSEQ multiplex PCR; TCRdb's copy keeps in-frame clones and lacks some. The profile covers about 200,000 clones, with around 88% appearing a single time and more than 1.1% taken by the ten largest. This entry comes from a study of cytomegalovirus exposure and HLA in healthy donors. Study details: The use of the same platform for the 100 to 150 validation repertoires and the 600 to 800 first-cohort repertoires was reported by a later analysis.

Points from the study as a whole: For cytomegalovirus status, the classifier reportedly gave diagnoses with high specificity and sensitivity.

Looked up from germline, CDR1 is LNHDA and CDR2 is SQIVND (reference sequence). The V segment lost 9 bases and the J segment 5 bases; nucleotides outside the gene matches: 11. CDR3 size: 15 residues. The specimen was PBMCs. This sequence originates from a woman aged 18-29 years in good health and CMV-seronegative. The chain carries TRBV19 and TRBJ1-5; 9 nucleotides agree with TRBD1. CDR3 in DNA: TGTGCCAGCTGCCCGACAGGGGGTTTTGATCAGCCCCAGCATTTT. Translated: CASCPTGGFDQPQHF.